This T cell receptor (beta chain) derives from a study of cytomegalovirus exposure and HLA in healthy donors. Turning to the study itself: Earlier results showed 90 million to 120 million unique TCR beta sequences derived from roughly 180 million T cells.

The V end was cut by 5 bases, the J end by 0 bases, with 11 bases between. The germline V gene has CDR1 MNHEY and CDR2 SVGAGI. This CDR3 has 15 residues. PCR employed 60 Vbeta and 13 Jbeta primers. The repertoire was sequenced with immunoSEQ multiplex PCR; TCRdb's copy has only in-frame clones and lacks some. Counted here are 90,000 to 130,000 clones, over 65% occurring once; the ten biggest clones make up approximately 1.2%. This chain connects TRBV6-5 to TRBJ1-3; the D is unclear. What was sequenced was PBMCs. The receptor was isolated from a woman aged 25 to 39 in good health and CMV-seronegative. The CDR3 sequence: CASSATGSSGNTIYF. The CDR3 DNA sequence: TGTGCCAGCAGTGCGACGGGGAGCTCTGGAAACACCATATATTTT.